This is a list of T cell receptor beta chains from one sample in a study of pediatric ulcerative colitis. The repertoire was sequenced with immunoSEQ multiplex PCR; TCRdb's copy has only in-frame clones and lacks some. The top ten clones hold 1.9% of a sample with thousands of clones, roughly nine tenths of them seen once. The sample consisted of blood. The receptors were sampled from a girl aged 10 to 17 who was a control in a study of pediatric ulcerative colitis. The CDR3 runs from the conserved cysteine through the conserved F or W. Each record gives: CDR3 DNA, CDR3 protein, D gene, CDR3 length, V gene, clone size, J gene. A D gene is named only where the DNA matches it firmly. Part of the rows lack a size; the others show once, few, many or a class for expanded clones.

TGCGCCAGCAGCTTGACTAGCGGTACCTACAATGAGCAGTTCTTC	CASSLTSGTYNEQFF	TRBD2	15	TRBV5-1	.	TRBJ2-1
TGTGCCAGCAGTTTCTCCGGGACGCTTTATGGCTACACCTTC	CASSFSGTLYGYTF	.	14	TRBV28	.	TRBJ1-2
TGTGCCACCAGCAGAGGGAGGGAGGGGGCAGATACGCAGTATTTT	CATSRGREGADTQYF	.	15	TRBV15	.	TRBJ2-3
TGTGCCAGTAGTATCGGCGGTGGGCTACCTAATGAGCAGTTCTTC	CASSIGGGLPNEQFF	.	15	TRBV19	.	TRBJ2-1
TGTGCCAGCAGCCTGCTTGGGACAGGTTCCTACGAGCAGTACTTC	CASSLLGTGSYEQYF	TRBD1	15	TRBV28	.	TRBJ2-7
TGTGCCAGCAGTGACTCAGACACAGATACGCAGTATTTT	CASSDSDTDTQYF	.	13	TRBV6-4	.	TRBJ2-3
TGTGCCAGCAGCTTACTAGCGGGAGGCACCTACGAGCAGTACTTC	CASSLLAGGTYEQYF	TRBD2	15	TRBV7-8	.	TRBJ2-7
TGTGCCAGTAGTGCCCAGGGCGAGGATACGCAGTATTTT	CASSAQGEDTQYF	.	13	TRBV19	.	TRBJ2-3
TGTGCCAGCAGCGGTAACGCAGGGGTGGGCTACACCTTC	CASSGNAGVGYTF	.	13	TRBV9	few	TRBJ1-2
TGTGCCAGCAACCCGAGTGGAGTCCCCGGGAGGGGCGATGAGCAGTTCTTC	CASNPSGVPGRGDEQFF	.	17	TRBV21-1	.	TRBJ2-1
TGTGCCAGTAGTAGAGGGACGGACAGCTCTGGAAACACCATATATTTT	CASSRGTDSSGNTIYF	.	16	TRBV19	few	TRBJ1-3
TGTGCCAGCAGCTTGAGGTACCAGGTTAAGGACTCCTACGAGCAGTACTTC	CASSLRYQVKDSYEQYF	.	17	TRBV5-4	.	TRBJ2-7
TGTGCCACTAACCCGGGACAGGGCATGTATGAAAAACTGTTTTTT	CATNPGQGMYEKLFF	TRBD1	15	TRBV15	once	TRBJ1-4
TGTGCCAGCAGTTTCCAGGCGTTTGACAGACCGAACACTGAAGCTTTCTTT	CASSFQAFDRPNTEAFF	.	17	TRBV27	.	TRBJ1-1
TGTGCCAGCTCACCAACGGGGAACACTGAAGCTTTCTTT	CASSPTGNTEAFF	.	13	TRBV18	.	TRBJ1-1
TGTGCCAGCAGCCCGGAGACAGGGGTTCGCAATCAGCCCCAGCATTTT	CASSPETGVRNQPQHF	TRBD1	16	TRBV7-2	.	TRBJ1-5
TGTGCCAGCAGTGAATCCTCCGCCGGGGCCAACGTCCTGACTTTC	CASSESSAGANVLTF	.	15	TRBV25-1	once	TRBJ2-6
TGTGCCAGCAGCCTCGCGTTACGGGGGACTAAAGACTACGAGCAGTACTTC	CASSLALRGTKDYEQYF	TRBD2	17	TRBV27	.	TRBJ2-7
TGTGCCAGCAGCCCTCAACCGGTGGGCACTGAAGCTTTCTTT	CASSPQPVGTEAFF	.	14	TRBV9	.	TRBJ1-1
TGTGCCAGCAGTGAACCCGGAAACTATGGCTACACCTTC	CASSEPGNYGYTF	.	13	TRBV25-1	.	TRBJ1-2
TGCGCCAGCAGCTTACCGGACAGCTTCTCCTACGAGCAGTACTTC	CASSLPDSFSYEQYF	.	15	TRBV5-1	.	TRBJ2-7
TGTGCCAGCAGTTCCCTAGCTGGTTCCTACAATGAGCAGTTCTTC	CASSSLAGSYNEQFF	.	15	TRBV27	.	TRBJ2-1
TGTGCCAGTAGTATTTCGGGACAGGGCCACAATGAGCAGTTCTTC	CASSISGQGHNEQFF	TRBD1	15	TRBV19	.	TRBJ2-1
TGTGCCAGTAGAACACGACAGGGGGCGCGGGGCTACACCTTC	CASRTRQGARGYTF	TRBD1	14	TRBV19	.	TRBJ1-2
TGTGCCAGCAGTCCTCGAGGGGATCAGCCCCAGCATTTT	CASSPRGDQPQHF	.	13	TRBV28	.	TRBJ1-5
TGTGCCAGCTCACCGATAATAGCGGGAGTCCGAACCGGGGAGCTGTTTTTT	CASSPIIAGVRTGELFF	TRBD2	17	TRBV18	.	TRBJ2-2
TGTGCCAGCAGCCTTCGGGTAGCGGCAAAGATTAGCTCCTACAATGAGCAGTTCTTC	CASSLRVAAKISSYNEQFF	.	19	TRBV11-2	.	TRBJ2-1
TGCGCCAGCAGTCCGAGAGGGGGAACTGAAGCTTTCTTT	CASSPRGGTEAFF	.	13	TRBV4-3	.	TRBJ1-1
TGCGCCAGCAGCCAAAGAAGGGGCACTAGCGGGAGGCCGAACAATGAGCAGTTCTTC	CASSQRRGTSGRPNNEQFF	TRBD2	19	TRBV4-1	.	TRBJ2-1
TGTGCCAGCAGCTTAGCGGTGGTAGCCAGCCTCGGGCAGTTCTTC	CASSLAVVASLGQFF	.	15	TRBV7-9	.	TRBJ2-1
TGTGCCAGCAGCTTACTCGACAGGGGAGCTTTCTTT	CASSLLDRGAFF	TRBD1	12	TRBV7-9	.	TRBJ1-1
TGTGCCAGCAGCTTAAGCAGGGGAAACACCATATATTTT	CASSLSRGNTIYF	.	13	TRBV7-2	.	TRBJ1-3
TGTGCCAGTAGTATACACAGCTATGGCTACACCTTC	CASSIHSYGYTF	.	12	TRBV19	.	TRBJ1-2
TGTGCTTCGGCAGGGCCCTACGAGCAGTACTTC	CASAGPYEQYF	.	11	TRBV10-3	once	TRBJ2-7
TGTGCCAGCAGTTCACCTGGGAGTCGGTACGAGCAGTACTTC	CASSSPGSRYEQYF	.	14	TRBV27	.	TRBJ2-7
TGTGCCAGCAGCTTGCTCCGGGTTAAGGGAGAGGGCGGAGGAGAGACCCAGTACTTC	CASSLLRVKGEGGGETQYF	.	19	TRBV5-8	.	TRBJ2-5
TGTGCCAGCAGTGAGGGAAACACCGGGGAGCTGTTTTTT	CASSEGNTGELFF	.	13	TRBV6-4	.	TRBJ2-2
TGTGCCACCAGCAGAGGCCCAGAGGGGAATCTCTATGGCTACACCTTC	CATSRGPEGNLYGYTF	.	16	TRBV15	few	TRBJ1-2
TGTGCCAGTAGTCCTCCGGGACACCCCAATCAGCCCCAGCATTTT	CASSPPGHPNQPQHF	.	15	TRBV19	.	TRBJ1-5
TGTGCCAGCAGCATAATGGGGCCGGGCCCCTGGAACACTGAAGCTTTCTTT	CASSIMGPGPWNTEAFF	.	17	TRBV7-2	.	TRBJ1-1
TGTGCCAGCAGCTTGAGGGCGGGCCAAGAGACCCAGTACTTC	CASSLRAGQETQYF	.	14	TRBV5-4	.	TRBJ2-5
TGTGCCCGGACCATGACCAGGAACACTGAAGCTTTCTTT	CARTMTRNTEAFF	.	13	TRBV2	.	TRBJ1-1
TGTGCCAGCAGCTTAGCGCAAAGTCGGGTCCTCAAAGGGAATGAGCAGTTCTTC	CASSLAQSRVLKGNEQFF	.	18	TRBV7-2	.	TRBJ2-1
TGTGCCATCAGTGACTCCAGGGGCACTGGAATCACCGGGGAGCTGTTTTTT	CAISDSRGTGITGELFF	.	17	TRBV10-3	.	TRBJ2-2
TGCGCCAGCAGCCCTGGGGCTAGCGGTACCTACGAGCAGTACTTC	CASSPGASGTYEQYF	TRBD2	15	TRBV10-1	.	TRBJ2-7
TGTGCCAGCAGCCCCGGTCATGAGCAGTTCTTC	CASSPGHEQFF	.	11	TRBV7-3	.	TRBJ2-1
TGTGCCAGCAGCTTCGGGACAGGGGCCAATGAGCAGTTCTTC	CASSFGTGANEQFF	TRBD1	14	TRBV5-6	.	TRBJ2-1
TGTGCCAGCAGTAACTCCGGGACACAGAACACTGAAGCTTTCTTT	CASSNSGTQNTEAFF	.	15	TRBV6-5	.	TRBJ1-1
TGCGCCAGCAGCTCCGGGGAGGGAAGCCCAGGTCGACTCTACGAGCAGTACTTC	CASSSGEGSPGRLYEQYF	TRBD2	18	TRBV5-1	large	TRBJ2-7
TGCGCCAGCAGCGAATCTGTAGGACTAGCGGGATTCACAGATACGCAGTATTTT	CASSESVGLAGFTDTQYF	TRBD2	18	TRBV4-1	.	TRBJ2-3